This T cell receptor (beta chain) was retrieved from a study of long-term antiretroviral therapy in people with HIV. Trimming removed 0 bases from V and 3 bases from J, with 7 bases in between. The CDR3 contains 13 residues. Germline CDR1 reads SGDLS; CDR2 reads YYNGEE. Findings of the study overall: Subsequent to ART, diversity was augmented yet persisted below that of transplant donor controls. All time points showed a repertoire dominated by clones expanded before ART.

Worth noting for this clone: Its antigen is as yet unknown. The sample carries other DNA sequences with the same CDR3.

Run at survey level, the immunoSEQ assay was version v3.0. Measured with immunoSEQ multiplex PCR; TCRdb has only the in-frame clones, and not every one. The profile shows about 39,000 clones, less than 90% of them singletons. This rearrangement joins TRBV9 to TRBJ2-7; D ambiguous. The source is a woman in her forties or fifties with HIV. Here the sequenced sample was unsorted PBMCs, taken 1.2 years after starting antiretroviral therapy. The CDR3 DNA reads TGTGCCAGCAGCGTAGCTAACAGCTACGAGCAGTACTTC. This gives the protein CASSVANSYEQYF.